A selection of T cell receptor beta chains follows, all from one sample in a study of control samples from healthy donors and cancer patients. Sequenced by immunoSEQ multiplex PCR; TCRdb stores in-frame clones only, minus some. Among about 180,000 clones, almost 90% were seen once, and the ten largest hold 1.4%. Sequencing was done on a sample of blood. All receptors derive from a woman aged 45-65 years in good health. The CDR3 runs from the conserved cysteine through the conserved F or W. The D gene is left open where the match is weak. Clone size is stated in some rows and not others, as once, few, many or a class when expanded.

TRBJ2-7 | TRBD1 | TRBV11-3 | . | CASRATGGDEQYF | TGTGCCAGCAGGGCGACAGGGGGCGACGAGCAGTACTTC
TRBJ1-2 | . | TRBV6-2/TRBV6-3 | . | CASSWYRRGAVERGYTF | TGTGCCAGCAGTTGGTACCGCCGGGGCGCCGTAGAAAGGGGCTACACCTTC
TRBJ1-4 | . | TRBV6-5 | once | CASNAAEKLFF | TGTGCCAGCAATGCCGCTGAAAAACTGTTTTTT
TRBJ2-1 | TRBD2 | TRBV5-5 | . | CASSPLGSGSLPHNEQFF | TGTGCCAGCAGTCCCTTGGGTAGCGGGAGTCTCCCACACAATGAGCAGTTCTTC
TRBJ1-5 | . | TRBV2 | . | CASSDGQGHQPQHF | TGTGCCAGCAGTGACGGTCAGGGACATCAGCCCCAGCATTTT
TRBJ2-3 | . | TRBV19 | few | CASSIRISRGSADTQYF | TGTGCCAGTAGTATTAGGATTTCGAGGGGGTCGGCAGATACGCAGTATTTT
TRBJ1-1 | . | TRBV10-3 | . | CAISAALSEAFF | TGTGCCATCAGTGCCGCTTTGAGTGAAGCTTTCTTT
TRBJ2-3 | . | TRBV27 | . | CASSFDPSTDTQYF | TGTGCCAGCAGTTTCGACCCATCCACAGATACGCAGTATTTT
TRBJ2-3 | . | TRBV7-2 | . | CASSFYKPTDTQYF | TGTGCCAGCAGCTTCTACAAGCCCACAGATACGCAGTATTTT
TRBJ1-1 | . | TRBV7-2 | . | CASLGGTEAFF | TGTGCTTCCTTAGGGGGGACTGAAGCTTTCTTT
TRBJ1-1 | TRBD1 | TRBV24-1 | once | CATRGQGSTEAFF | TGTGCCACCAGGGGACAGGGGTCAACTGAAGCTTTCTTT
TRBJ2-5 | . | TRBV5-4 | . | CASSPVPLEETQYF | TGTGCCAGCAGCCCAGTCCCCCTAGAAGAGACCCAGTACTTC
TRBJ2-2 | . | TRBV5-4 | . | CASSPGRGSTTGELFF | TGTGCCAGCAGTCCGGGCAGAGGGTCGACCACCGGGGAGCTGTTTTTT
TRBJ1-4 | TRBD1 | TRBV3-1/TRBV3-2 | . | CASSPRDRGEKLFF | TGTGCCAGCAGCCCCCGGGACAGGGGGGAAAAACTGTTTTTT
TRBJ2-3 | . | TRBV18 | . | CASSPRVRDSGPTF | TGTGCCAGCTCACCAAGGGTTAGGGACAGCGGGCCGACATTT
TRBJ1-6 | . | TRBV11-2 | . | CASSLRGPARSPLHF | TGTGCCAGCAGCTTAAGGGGACCAGCCCGTTCACCCCTCCACTTT
TRBJ1-1 | . | TRBV7-9 | . | CASSLGNIGTEAFF | TGTGCCAGCAGCTTAGGAAACATTGGCACTGAAGCTTTCTTT
TRBJ1-2 | . | TRBV6-5 | . | CASSYSIEGGYYGYTF | TGTGCCAGCAGTTACTCGATTGAGGGCGGATACTATGGCTACACCTTC
TRBJ1-5 | . | TRBV25-1 | . | CASSDSTTGSNQPQHF | TGTGCCAGCAGTGATTCGACTACTGGGAGCAATCAGCCCCAGCATTTT
TRBJ1-3 | . | TRBV19 | . | CASDKTGTPSGNTIYF | TGTGCCAGTGACAAGACCGGGACTCCAAGTGGAAACACCATATATTTT
TRBJ2-7 | TRBD2 | TRBV11-2 | few | CASSYRSGMGEQYF | TGTGCCAGCAGCTACCGTAGCGGGATGGGCGAGCAGTACTTC
TRBJ1-3 | TRBD1 | TRBV5-8 | . | CASSVTGVWTGNTIYF | TGTGCCAGCAGCGTCACAGGGGTTTGGACTGGAAACACCATATATTTT
TRBJ2-1 | . | TRBV9 | . | CASSVEGTLYNEQFF | TGTGCCAGCAGCGTAGAGGGGACCCTATACAATGAGCAGTTCTTC
TRBJ2-5 | . | TRBV5-4 | . | CASSLERSPETQYF | TGTGCCAGCAGCTTGGAGCGCTCTCCAGAGACCCAGTACTTC